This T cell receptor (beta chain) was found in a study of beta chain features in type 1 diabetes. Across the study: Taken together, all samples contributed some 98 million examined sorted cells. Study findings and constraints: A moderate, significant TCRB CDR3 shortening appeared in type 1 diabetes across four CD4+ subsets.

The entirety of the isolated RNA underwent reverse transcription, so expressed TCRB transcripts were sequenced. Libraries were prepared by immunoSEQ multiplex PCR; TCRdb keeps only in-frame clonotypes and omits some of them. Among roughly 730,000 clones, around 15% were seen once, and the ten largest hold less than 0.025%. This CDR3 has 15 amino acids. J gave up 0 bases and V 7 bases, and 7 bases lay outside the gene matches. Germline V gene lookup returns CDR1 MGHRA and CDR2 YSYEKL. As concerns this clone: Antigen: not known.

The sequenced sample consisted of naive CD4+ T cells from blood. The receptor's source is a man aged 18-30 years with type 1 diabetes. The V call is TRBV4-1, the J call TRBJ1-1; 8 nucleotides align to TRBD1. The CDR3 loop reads CASKIQGEMNTEAFF. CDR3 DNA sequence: TGCGCCAGCAAAATACAGGGGGAGATGAACACTGAAGCTTTCTTT.